Listed below are T cell receptor beta chains from one sample, sequenced in a study of T-cell reconstitution after alpha-beta-depleted transplantation in children. TCRdb recomputed calls from the PCR reads with MiXCR, one row per CDR3 protein. The sample holds 750,000 to 950,000 distinct CDR3 sequences, about 16% seen once. Sequenced material: PBMCs, mostly from graft donor cells, taken 360 days after TCRalphabeta/CD19-depleted stem cell transplant. These receptors came from a male patient younger than 18 who had a stem cell transplant for acute lymphoblastic leukemia, so the T cells may come from the graft donor. CDR3s leave out the opening cysteine and the closing phenylalanine or tryptophan. Each record gives: CDR3 protein, clone size, V gene, D gene, CDR3 length. D genes are given only for firm matches. Not every row has a clone size; where given, it reads once, few, many or a size class.

CDR3 protein: ASRDGTSGKREQF
clone size: -
V gene: TRBV6-1
D gene: TRBD2
CDR3 length: 13

CDR3 protein: ASSQGLLGTPGHRSNQPQH
clone size: few
V gene: TRBV4-1
D gene: -
CDR3 length: 19

CDR3 protein: ASSIYGTSDEQY
clone size: -
V gene: TRBV19
D gene: TRBD2
CDR3 length: 12

CDR3 protein: ASSFGTISGSGTGELF
clone size: few
V gene: TRBV5-1
D gene: TRBD2
CDR3 length: 16

CDR3 protein: ASSQVGSYPGTEAF
clone size: many
V gene: TRBV4-1
D gene: -
CDR3 length: 14

CDR3 protein: ATSDLTASTDTQY
clone size: few
V gene: TRBV24-1
D gene: -
CDR3 length: 13

CDR3 protein: ASSLKGGLAGEDTQY
clone size: -
V gene: TRBV7-3
D gene: TRBD2
CDR3 length: 15

CDR3 protein: ASSLVLWGYNEQF
clone size: -
V gene: TRBV5-1
D gene: -
CDR3 length: 13

CDR3 protein: ASSLELAGGPIDTQY
clone size: -
V gene: TRBV5-1
D gene: TRBD2
CDR3 length: 15

CDR3 protein: ASSQRSLSGNTIY
clone size: -
V gene: TRBV4-1
D gene: -
CDR3 length: 13

CDR3 protein: SVDVGGIEQF
clone size: -
V gene: TRBV29-1
D gene: -
CDR3 length: 10

CDR3 protein: ASSSPLYYSSGRPGSSYNEQF
clone size: many
V gene: TRBV7-1
D gene: TRBD2
CDR3 length: 21

CDR3 protein: ASSHPGRGYNEQF
clone size: -
V gene: TRBV3-1
D gene: -
CDR3 length: 13

CDR3 protein: ASSLPWTGYEKLF
clone size: -
V gene: TRBV5-1
D gene: TRBD1
CDR3 length: 13

CDR3 protein: ASSHSRDNEQF
clone size: -
V gene: TRBV5-1
D gene: -
CDR3 length: 11

CDR3 protein: ASSSSGLAGLDEQF
clone size: few
V gene: TRBV5-5
D gene: TRBD2
CDR3 length: 14

CDR3 protein: ASSQGWLSYNEQF
clone size: -
V gene: TRBV14
D gene: -
CDR3 length: 13

CDR3 protein: ASSSRTQYNEQF
clone size: many
V gene: TRBV7-9
D gene: -
CDR3 length: 12

CDR3 protein: ASSVGADSSYEQY
clone size: few
V gene: TRBV9
D gene: -
CDR3 length: 13

CDR3 protein: ASSFTTGTGAQETQY
clone size: -
V gene: TRBV14
D gene: TRBD1
CDR3 length: 15

CDR3 protein: ASSPHRDNEQY
clone size: -
V gene: TRBV18
D gene: -
CDR3 length: 11

CDR3 protein: ASSLGGQSSAF
clone size: -
V gene: TRBV5-5
D gene: TRBD1
CDR3 length: 11

CDR3 protein: ATSDDSNTGELF
clone size: many
V gene: TRBV24-1
D gene: -
CDR3 length: 12

CDR3 protein: ASSVEGWHEQF
clone size: -
V gene: TRBV2
D gene: -
CDR3 length: 11

CDR3 protein: ASSSRDRGLYEQY
clone size: -
V gene: TRBV7-8
D gene: TRBD1
CDR3 length: 13

CDR3 protein: ASSEILAVQETQY
clone size: -
V gene: TRBV5-1
D gene: TRBD2
CDR3 length: 13

CDR3 protein: ASSGTGFSYNEQF
clone size: -
V gene: TRBV5-1
D gene: TRBD1
CDR3 length: 13

CDR3 protein: ATSASLRSGYT
clone size: few
V gene: TRBV24-1
D gene: -
CDR3 length: 11

CDR3 protein: SVEFISPPETQY
clone size: few
V gene: TRBV29-1
D gene: -
CDR3 length: 12

CDR3 protein: ASSLEDPREIQY
clone size: few
V gene: TRBV7-9
D gene: -
CDR3 length: 12

CDR3 protein: ASSPRRGPVYNEQF
clone size: -
V gene: TRBV18
D gene: -
CDR3 length: 14

CDR3 protein: ASTWPDQAGANVLT
clone size: -
V gene: TRBV12-3/TRBV12-4
D gene: -
CDR3 length: 14